This T cell receptor beta chain was obtained from a study of brain T cells in children with intractable seizures. About this clone itself: Within the sample, other DNA sequences also encode this same CDR3.

The sample's time point: blood from clinic visit 5 months post-surgery; TSC patient then seizure free. Generated by immunoSEQ multiplex PCR, the TCRdb table keeps only in-frame clones and is missing some. The data show approximately 330,000 clones, 93% seen once. The clonotype comes from a boy less than two years old with tuberous sclerosis and intractable seizures. This specimen was peripheral blood, taken roughly 5 months after surgery.

The CDR3 DNA sequence: TGTGCCAGCAGCTTAGCGGAGAACACTGAAGCTTTCTTT. Amino acid sequence: CASSLAENTEAFF. The V gene is TRBV7-2, the J gene TRBJ1-1; D uncertain. The CDR3 consists of 13 residues. V lost 0 bases, J lost 1 base, and 3 bases lay in between. In germline, CDR1 is SGHTA, CDR2 FQGNSA.